This entry concerns a single T cell receptor (beta chain). What it binds is not known. The V gene end was trimmed by 2 bases and the J gene end by 8 bases; junction bases not matched to a gene: 5. Per the germline V gene, CDR1 is SGHTA and CDR2 is FQGTGA. The CDR3 has 15 amino acids. These data originate in a study of siplizumab effects on memory and regulatory T cells. Per-sample assaying covered 80,000 to 100,000 TCR templates. TCRdb's copy holds only in-frame clones and misses some; the assay was immunoSEQ multiplex PCR. The sample carries some 100,000 clones, roughly nine tenths recorded once. Study results and caveats: Naive T cells apparently outstripped memory cells in diversity and seemed major alloresponse contributors. The drug siplizumab significantly decreased the alloreactive sequences that could be traced to unstimulated CD4+ memory cells.

The sequence was collected from a human donor in good health. Sequencing input: Tregs sorted from blood. The chain joins TRBV7-3 to TRBJ2-1, with TRBD2 matching over 11 bases. CDR3 residues: CASSLGSGRAHEQFF. The CDR3 DNA sequence: TGTGCCAGCAGCTTAGGTAGCGGGAGGGCCCATGAGCAGTTCTTC.